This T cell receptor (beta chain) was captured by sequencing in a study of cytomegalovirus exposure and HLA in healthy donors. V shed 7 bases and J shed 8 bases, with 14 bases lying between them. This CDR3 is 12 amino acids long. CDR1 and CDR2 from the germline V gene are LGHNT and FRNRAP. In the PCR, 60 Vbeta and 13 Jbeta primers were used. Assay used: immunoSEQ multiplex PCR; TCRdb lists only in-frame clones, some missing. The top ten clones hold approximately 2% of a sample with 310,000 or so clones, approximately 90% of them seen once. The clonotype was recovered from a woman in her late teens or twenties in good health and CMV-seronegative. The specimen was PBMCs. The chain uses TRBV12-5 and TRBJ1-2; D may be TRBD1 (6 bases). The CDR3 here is CASASGGVGYTF. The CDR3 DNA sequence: TGTGCTAGTGCCTCTGGGGGCGTCGGCTACACCTTC. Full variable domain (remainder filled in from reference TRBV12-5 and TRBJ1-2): DARVTQTPRHKVTEMGQEVTMRCQPILGHNTVFWYRQTMMQGLELLAYFRNRAPLDDSGMPKDRFSAEMPDATLATLKIQPSEPRDSAVYFCASASGGVGYTFGSGTRLTVV.